These T cell receptor beta chains were read from a single sample in a study of T cell responses to AZD1222 COVID-19 vaccine. Sequencing used immunoSEQ multiplex PCR; TCRdb keeps in-frame clones, though not all of them. The sample carries approximately 74,000 clones, just over 85% recorded once. The source was peripheral blood, collected on day 0 of AZD1222 vaccination. The source is an adult in good health. Both conserved end residues are part of each CDR3. Each record gives: clone size, V gene, D gene, J gene, CDR3 DNA, CDR3 protein. D genes are given only for firm matches. Clone size is given for some rows only: seen once, a few or many times, or a class if the clone is expanded.

clone size: .; V gene: TRBV3-1/TRBV3-2; D gene: TRBD1; J gene: TRBJ1-1; CDR3 DNA: TGTGCCAGCAGCCAAGGACAGGGTTGGAGGAACACTGAAGCTTTCTTT; CDR3 protein: CASSQGQGWRNTEAFF
clone size: .; V gene: TRBV5-1; D gene: TRBD1; J gene: TRBJ1-2; CDR3 DNA: TGCGCCAGCAGCGACCCGACAGGGGGCGCATTTAGGGATGGCTACACCTTC; CDR3 protein: CASSDPTGGAFRDGYTF
clone size: few; V gene: TRBV19; D gene: TRBD1; J gene: TRBJ2-4; CDR3 DNA: TGTGCCAGTAGATCAAGAGGGTTGGGGACAGGGCACCTGAACATTCAGTACTTC; CDR3 protein: CASRSRGLGTGHLNIQYF
clone size: once; V gene: TRBV6-2/TRBV6-3; D gene: .; J gene: TRBJ2-7; CDR3 DNA: TGTGCCAGCAGTTACCTCACCACAGGACCCCGGGACGGTGCCTACGAGCAGTACTTC; CDR3 protein: CASSYLTTGPRDGAYEQYF
clone size: .; V gene: TRBV13; D gene: .; J gene: TRBJ1-1; CDR3 DNA: TGTGCCAGCAGCTTAGACCGGCGGGTGGGGAACACTGAAGCTTTCTTT; CDR3 protein: CASSLDRRVGNTEAFF
clone size: .; V gene: TRBV6-4; D gene: TRBD1; J gene: TRBJ1-6; CDR3 DNA: TGTGCCAGCAGTGAGCGGACAGGGGGTTCACCCCTCCACTTT; CDR3 protein: CASSERTGGSPLHF
clone size: .; V gene: TRBV5-1; D gene: .; J gene: TRBJ2-7; CDR3 DNA: TGCGCCAGCAGCTTGGCCTGGACGGGCAGCTCCTACGAGCAGTACTTC; CDR3 protein: CASSLAWTGSSYEQYF
clone size: .; V gene: TRBV12-3/TRBV12-4; D gene: .; J gene: TRBJ2-7; CDR3 DNA: TGTGCCAGCAGGGGGGACATAGACTACGAGCAGTACTTC; CDR3 protein: CASRGDIDYEQYF
clone size: .; V gene: TRBV7-6; D gene: TRBD2; J gene: TRBJ2-3; CDR3 DNA: TGTGCCAGCAGACTAGCGGGAGGGCCTTCTCACACAGATACGCAGTATTTT; CDR3 protein: CASRLAGGPSHTDTQYF
clone size: .; V gene: TRBV7-6; D gene: TRBD1; J gene: TRBJ2-2; CDR3 DNA: TGTGCCAGCAGCTCACAGGGGGGCACCGGGGAGCTGTTTTTT; CDR3 protein: CASSSQGGTGELFF
clone size: .; V gene: TRBV6-5; D gene: .; J gene: TRBJ2-1; CDR3 DNA: TGTGCCAGCAGCCGTACCGTTTACAATGAGCAGTTCTTC; CDR3 protein: CASSRTVYNEQFF
clone size: .; V gene: TRBV2; D gene: .; J gene: TRBJ2-1; CDR3 DNA: TGTGCCAGCAGTTCCCCGGGACTTCACTACAATGAGCAGTTCTTC; CDR3 protein: CASSSPGLHYNEQFF
clone size: .; V gene: TRBV5-1; D gene: TRBD1; J gene: TRBJ1-6; CDR3 DNA: TGCGCCAGCAGAAGGGGACAGGGGGAAGTGCCCCTCCACTTT; CDR3 protein: CASRRGQGEVPLHF
clone size: .; V gene: TRBV7-2; D gene: .; J gene: TRBJ1-1; CDR3 DNA: TGTGCCAGCAGCTTAGAGATAGCCAGGGCTGACACTGAAGCTTTCTTT; CDR3 protein: CASSLEIARADTEAFF
clone size: .; V gene: TRBV29-1; D gene: .; J gene: TRBJ1-5; CDR3 DNA: TGCAGCGTTGTCGGGGGCTCAGGGCCCCAGCATTTT; CDR3 protein: CSVVGGSGPQHF
clone size: .; V gene: TRBV11-2; D gene: .; J gene: TRBJ2-5; CDR3 DNA: TGTGCCAGCAGCTTAGACAGGGAAGAGACCCAGTACTTC; CDR3 protein: CASSLDREETQYF
clone size: .; V gene: TRBV7-8; D gene: .; J gene: TRBJ1-5; CDR3 DNA: TGTGCCAGCAGCCCTAGGAGACAGAATGTGAGAAGGACCCAGCATTTT; CDR3 protein: CASSPRRQNVRRTQHF
clone size: .; V gene: TRBV6-5; D gene: TRBD1; J gene: TRBJ1-4; CDR3 DNA: TGTGCCAGCAGTTCTCAGGGGGCCCACACTAATGAAAAACTGTTTTTT; CDR3 protein: CASSSQGAHTNEKLFF
clone size: medium-sized; V gene: TRBV6-1; D gene: TRBD2; J gene: TRBJ2-2; CDR3 DNA: TGTGCCAGCAGTGAACTAGCGGGGAGCACCGGGGAGCTGTTTTTT; CDR3 protein: CASSELAGSTGELFF
clone size: .; V gene: TRBV29-1; D gene: .; J gene: TRBJ2-1; CDR3 DNA: TGCAGCGTTGGGACAGCTAATGAGCAGTTCTTC; CDR3 protein: CSVGTANEQFF
clone size: .; V gene: TRBV18; D gene: TRBD2; J gene: TRBJ2-2; CDR3 DNA: TGTGCCAGCTCACCCGCACTAGCGGGGGGGGACGCCGGGGAGCTGTTTTTT; CDR3 protein: CASSPALAGGDAGELFF
clone size: few; V gene: TRBV11-3; D gene: TRBD2; J gene: TRBJ2-1; CDR3 DNA: TGTGCCAGCAGCTTTTCCGGGACTAGCGATTCCAATGAGCAGTTCTTC; CDR3 protein: CASSFSGTSDSNEQFF
clone size: once; V gene: TRBV5-1; D gene: .; J gene: TRBJ1-2; CDR3 DNA: TGCGCCAGCAGCTTTAGTCAGGGAGAGTACGGCTACACCTTC; CDR3 protein: CASSFSQGEYGYTF
clone size: .; V gene: TRBV9; D gene: TRBD1; J gene: TRBJ2-7; CDR3 DNA: TGTGCCAGCAGCGTAGGTGGGACAGGCTACTACGAGCAGTACTTC; CDR3 protein: CASSVGGTGYYEQYF
clone size: .; V gene: TRBV7-8; D gene: .; J gene: TRBJ1-5; CDR3 DNA: TGTGCCAGCAGCGTAAGGGAGGGTAGCAATCAGCCCCAGCATTTT; CDR3 protein: CASSVREGSNQPQHF
clone size: .; V gene: TRBV16; D gene: .; J gene: TRBJ2-3; CDR3 DNA: TGTGCCAGCAGCCAATCGCTAGCGCGCACAGATACGCAGTATTTT; CDR3 protein: CASSQSLARTDTQYF
clone size: few; V gene: TRBV5-4; D gene: .; J gene: TRBJ2-1; CDR3 DNA: TGTGCCAGCAGCTTGGAAACCTACAATGAGCAGTTCTTC; CDR3 protein: CASSLETYNEQFF
clone size: .; V gene: TRBV7-2; D gene: TRBD2; J gene: TRBJ2-5; CDR3 DNA: TGTGCCAGCAGCTTTAACGGGGGGGCCAAAGAGACCCAGTACTTC; CDR3 protein: CASSFNGGAKETQYF
clone size: .; V gene: TRBV24-1; D gene: .; J gene: TRBJ1-2; CDR3 DNA: TGTGCCACCAGTGACCGTTTCCGGGACAATCTTTTGGGCTACACCTTC; CDR3 protein: CATSDRFRDNLLGYTF
clone size: .; V gene: TRBV30; D gene: .; J gene: TRBJ1-2; CDR3 DNA: TGTGCCTGGTCGACAGGTTCTGGCTACACCTTC; CDR3 protein: CAWSTGSGYTF
clone size: .; V gene: TRBV7-8; D gene: .; J gene: TRBJ1-6; CDR3 DNA: TGTGCCAGCAGCTCCCTGGAGACCAAAAATTCACCCCTCCACTTT; CDR3 protein: CASSSLETKNSPLHF
clone size: once; V gene: TRBV5-4; D gene: .; J gene: TRBJ1-2; CDR3 DNA: TGTGCCAGCAGCTTGGGGCAGGGGCTGGGCGGCTACACCTTC; CDR3 protein: CASSLGQGLGGYTF
clone size: .; V gene: TRBV3-1/TRBV3-2; D gene: TRBD1; J gene: TRBJ1-2; CDR3 DNA: TGTGCCAGCAGCAACACCGGGACAGGGACAAACTATGGCTACACCTTC; CDR3 protein: CASSNTGTGTNYGYTF
clone size: .; V gene: TRBV2; D gene: .; J gene: TRBJ1-5; CDR3 DNA: TGTGCCAGCAGTGAAGATATTCAAGGGAATCAGCCCCAGCATTTT; CDR3 protein: CASSEDIQGNQPQHF
clone size: .; V gene: TRBV13; D gene: .; J gene: TRBJ2-3; CDR3 DNA: TGTGCCAGCAGCTTATCCACTGTCCGCACAGATACGCAGTATTTT; CDR3 protein: CASSLSTVRTDTQYF
clone size: .; V gene: TRBV2; D gene: .; J gene: TRBJ1-1; CDR3 DNA: TGTGCCAGCAGTGATGTAGGCGGAACTGAAGCTTTCTTT; CDR3 protein: CASSDVGGTEAFF
clone size: once; V gene: TRBV4-2; D gene: TRBD1; J gene: TRBJ1-5; CDR3 DNA: TGTGCCAGCAGCCAACCAGGGGGAGAGGCTCAGCCCCAGCATTTT; CDR3 protein: CASSQPGGEAQPQHF
clone size: .; V gene: TRBV28; D gene: .; J gene: TRBJ1-2; CDR3 DNA: TGTGCCAGCAGTCAGATAGGACAATTTAACTATGGCTACACCTTC; CDR3 protein: CASSQIGQFNYGYTF
clone size: .; V gene: TRBV30; D gene: TRBD1; J gene: TRBJ2-1; CDR3 DNA: TGTGCCTGGACTGGGGACAGGGGGCTCTTCAATGAGCAGTTCTTC; CDR3 protein: CAWTGDRGLFNEQFF
clone size: .; V gene: TRBV24-1; D gene: TRBD2; J gene: TRBJ2-2; CDR3 DNA: TGTGCCACCAGTGATTCCAGCGGGAGGGCTATGTCCGGGGAGCTGTTTTTT; CDR3 protein: CATSDSSGRAMSGELFF
clone size: few; V gene: TRBV27; D gene: .; J gene: TRBJ2-1; CDR3 DNA: TGTGCCAGCAGTTTACTCGACGGCCATGAGCAGTTCTTC; CDR3 protein: CASSLLDGHEQFF
clone size: .; V gene: TRBV5-5; D gene: .; J gene: TRBJ1-2; CDR3 DNA: TGTGCCAGCAGCTTTGACCAGGGGACCTATGGCTACACCTTC; CDR3 protein: CASSFDQGTYGYTF
clone size: .; V gene: TRBV6-5; D gene: .; J gene: TRBJ1-1; CDR3 DNA: TGTGCCAGCAGTAGAGTGGGAAACACTGAAGCTTTCTTT; CDR3 protein: CASSRVGNTEAFF
clone size: .; V gene: TRBV7-2; D gene: .; J gene: TRBJ2-2; CDR3 DNA: TGTGCCAGCAGTCCAGGACAGCCCGGGGAGCTGTTTTTT; CDR3 protein: CASSPGQPGELFF
clone size: .; V gene: TRBV10-2; D gene: TRBD1; J gene: TRBJ1-1; CDR3 DNA: TGCGCCAGCAGTGAGTCGATGGGACAGGGGTTGAACACTGAAGCTTTCTTT; CDR3 protein: CASSESMGQGLNTEAFF